Below are 30 T cell receptor beta chains sequenced from a single sample in a study of T cell responses to AZD1222 COVID-19 vaccine. Libraries were prepared by immunoSEQ multiplex PCR; TCRdb keeps only in-frame clonotypes and omits some of them. The table records some 58,000 clones, over 70% of them present only once. This sample comprised peripheral blood, obtained on day 0 of AZD1222 vaccination. Every receptor here comes from an adult in good health.

The gene calls are TRBV6-5 and TRBJ2-5, with TRBD2 identical over 7 bases. This CDR3 region has 14 residues. Germline CDR1 reads MNHEY; CDR2 reads SVGAGI. Trimming took 3 bases from V and 4 from J; bases not matched to a gene: 5. The CDR3 loop is CASSYGGGGETQYF. The CDR3 bases are TGTGCCAGCAGTTATGGGGGGGGAGGAGAGACCCAGTACTTC.

This chain links TRBV6-1 with TRBJ1-2; D ambiguous. Trimming took 1 base from V and 8 from J, leaving 8 bases between them. The CDR3 length is 12 residues. CDR1 is MNHNS, CDR2 SASEGT, per germline. This CDR3 reads CASSEGAVGYTF. CDR3 DNA: TGTGCCAGCAGTGAAGGGGCGGTGGGCTACACCTTC.

The chain carries TRBV2 and TRBJ2-1; D not resolved. The germline gives CDR1 SNHLY, CDR2 FYNNEI. V gave up 4 bases and J gave up 6 bases, with 16 bases separating them. The CDR3 sequence is 15 residues long. The CDR3 region has the DNA TGTGCCAGCAGTGGCGCGGACGTCTTCCGCAATGAGCAGTTCTTC. As protein: CASSGADVFRNEQFF.

V is TRBV25-1 and J is TRBJ1-1; D remains ambiguous. CDR3 length equals 14 residues. V was clipped by 6 bases and J by 1 base, with 12 bases between them. Germline CDR1 is MGHDK and CDR2 is SYGVNS. CDR3 sequence reads: CASRGSYSNTEAFF. For the CDR3, the DNA is TGTGCCAGCAGGGGATCATATTCGAACACTGAAGCTTTCTTT.

The chain couples TRBV4-2 to TRBJ2-1; D gene uncertain. V dropped 1 base and J dropped 0 bases, with 10 bases sitting between them. Germline lookup yields CDR1 LGHNA and CDR2 YNFKEQ. The CDR3 runs to 16 residues. The CDR3 here is CASSQGSASSYNEQFF. CDR3 nucleotides: TGTGCCAGCAGCCAAGGATCTGCCAGCTCCTACAATGAGCAGTTCTTC.

The chain uses TRBV19 and TRBJ1-1; D not resolved. This CDR3 has 13 residues. Per the germline V gene, CDR1 is LNHDA and CDR2 is SQIVND (reference sequence). The V gene lost 1 base and the J gene lost 3 bases, with 6 bases spanning the gap. Here the CDR3 DNA reads TGTGCCAGTAGTATAGCTCTGGACACTGAAGCTTTCTTT. Its protein is CASSIALDTEAFF.

The chain combines TRBV11-3 with TRBJ2-5; the D is unclear. The CDR3 extends over 16 amino acids. The germline V and J ends were trimmed by 2 bases and 4 bases, with 17 bases remaining between them. Germline values: CDR1 SGHNT, CDR2 YENEEA. CDR3 nucleotide sequence: TGTGCCAGCAGCTTAAGCCAGGCAGTGGGTACAGAGACCCAGTACTTC. This gives the protein CASSLSQAVGTETQYF.

The chain recombines TRBV5-5 with TRBJ2-1; TRBD2 aligns across 15 bases. J gave up 7 bases and V 2 bases, and 7 bases lay outside the gene matches. Germline CDR1 SGHKS, CDR2 YYEKEE (reference sequence). The CDR3 extends over 17 amino acids. The CDR3 sequence: CASSFAGLAGGPNEQFF. The CDR3, as DNA: TGTGCCAGCAGCTTCGCAGGACTAGCGGGAGGGCCGAATGAGCAGTTCTTC. Supplemented by reference TRBV5-5 and TRBJ2-1, the full variable domain reads DAGVTQSPTHLIKTRGQQVTLRCSPISGHKSVSWYQQVLGQGPQFIFQYYEKEERGRGNFPDRFSARQFPNYSSELNVNALLLGDSALYLCASSFAGLAGGPNEQFFGPGTRLTVL.

The chain is built from TRBV27 and TRBJ2-5; 8 nucleotides align to TRBD2. V trimming: 3 bases; J trimming: 4 bases; junction bases outside the gene matches: 7. The CDR3 is made up of 15 amino acids. Germline CDR1 MNHEY, CDR2 SMNVEV (reference sequence). The CDR3 DNA follows: TGTGCCAGCAGTTTTAGCGGGACTTTAGGAGAGACCCAGTACTTC. It encodes CASSFSGTLGETQYF.

The rearrangement joins TRBV9 to TRBJ1-1; D is unresolved. Trimming cost V 0 bases and J 1 base, with 10 bases left between them. The CDR3 sequence is 15 residues long. Germline loops: CDR1 SGDLS, CDR2 YYNGEE. DNA of the CDR3: TGTGCCAGCAGCGTAGATGGGCCCCCGAACACTGAAGCTTTCTTT. Translating gives CASSVDGPPNTEAFF.

Here the CDR3 DNA reads TGCAGCGTACCTAGCGGCCCGAACACCGGGGAGCTGTTTTTT. The encoded protein is CSVPSGPNTGELFF. The chain is built from TRBV29-1 and TRBJ2-2, with 7 bases matching TRBD2. V was pared by 6 bases and J by 0 bases, with 4 bases of the junction left unmatched. Germline assignment: CDR1 SQVTM and CDR2 ANQGSEA. The CDR3 covers 14 residues.

This clone was picked up one time. The rearrangement links TRBV25-1 to TRBJ2-1; D remains ambiguous. Looked up from germline, CDR1 is MGHDK and CDR2 is SYGVNS. CDR3 size: 16 residues. V lost 2 bases and J 0 bases, leaving 11 bases between the germline ends. The CDR3 reads CASSEPDEYSYNEQFF. The CDR3, as DNA: TGTGCCAGCAGTGAACCCGACGAGTACTCCTACAATGAGCAGTTCTTC.

In its sample, this clone was seen a few times. V is TRBV5-1 and J is TRBJ2-5; 8 positions match TRBD2. From germline, CDR1 is SGHRS and CDR2 YFSETQ. The CDR3 loop spans 16 amino acids. After removal of 0 bases from V and 0 bases from J, the junction contained 4 bases not matched to a gene. The CDR3 loop is CASSLAGSGDQETQYF. CDR3 DNA sequence: TGCGCCAGCAGCTTGGCTGGTAGCGGGGACCAAGAGACCCAGTACTTC. The whole variable domain, remainder taken from reference TRBV5-1 and TRBJ2-5, is KAGVTQTPRYLIKTRGQQVTLSCSPISGHRSVSWYQQTPGQGLQFLFEYFSETQRNKGNFPGRFSGRQFSNSRSEMNVSTLELGDSALYLCASSLAGSGDQETQYFGPGTRLLVL.

This clone was counted between two and nine times. The CDR3 DNA sequence: TGTGCCAGCGGTATTAGTGAAGCTTTCTTT. It is translated as CASGISEAFF. The chain carries TRBV6-6 and TRBJ1-1; unclear D gene. This CDR3 spans 10 amino acids. V gave up 8 bases and J gave up 7 bases, with 8 bases separating them. Germline values: CDR1 MNHNY, CDR2 SVGAGI (reference sequence).

This chain connects TRBV5-4 to TRBJ1-2; 9 bases align to TRBD1. Germline CDR1 is SGHNT and CDR2 is YYREEE (reference sequence). V shed 4 bases, J shed 0 bases, and the junction held 7 bases outside the gene matches. The length of the CDR3 is 16 residues. The chain's CDR3 is CASSPGGTGSNYGYTF. CDR3 in DNA: TGTGCCAGCAGCCCGGGGGGGACAGGGTCTAACTATGGCTACACCTTC.

This clone was seen once. This chain connects TRBV7-9 to TRBJ1-2; 8 positions agree with TRBD1. V lost 6 bases to trimming and J lost 7 bases; unmatched junction nucleotides: 7. The CDR3 is 13 amino acids. CDR1 and CDR2 (germline): SEHNR, FQNEAQ (reference sequence). Here the CDR3 reads CASRTTGAGGYTF. The CDR3, as DNA: TGTGCCAGCAGAACGACAGGGGCAGGTGGCTACACCTTC.

The J gene is TRBJ2-7, the V gene TRBV5-4, with 10 bases fitting TRBD2. J lost 2 bases, V lost 3 bases, and 8 bases had no gene match. The CDR3 is 16 amino acids. CDR1 is SGHNT and CDR2 is YYREEE in the germline V gene (reference sequence). For the CDR3, the DNA is TGTGCCAGCAGCTCCCTTCGAGCGGGAGGGCCCTACGAGCAGTACTTC. Translated, it gives CASSSLRAGGPYEQYF. Combining the CDR3 with reference TRBV5-4 and TRBJ2-7 gives the whole variable domain ETGVTQSPTHLIKTRGQQVTLRCSSQSGHNTVSWYQQALGQGPQFIFQYYREEENGRGNFPPRFSGLQFPNYSSELNVNALELDDSALYLCASSSLRAGGPYEQYFGPGTRLTVT.

This clone was seen a single time. The chain employs TRBV4-3 and TRBJ2-6, with no clear D. Trimming cost V 0 bases and J 0 bases, with 9 bases left between them. Germline assignment: CDR1 LGHNA and CDR2 YSLEER. The CDR3 sequence is 17 residues long. The CDR3 DNA reads as TGCGCCAGCAGCCAAGATCTTCGGGTCTCTGGGGCCAACGTCCTGACTTTC. It specifies CASSQDLRVSGANVLTF.

J is TRBJ2-3 and V is TRBV2; 12 nucleotides agree with TRBD2. This CDR3 comprises 15 residues. J was trimmed by 3 bases and V by 7 bases; bases with no gene match: 5. Germline assignment: CDR1 SNHLY and CDR2 FYNNEI. The CDR3 protein is CASKLTSGRTDTQYF. CDR3 in DNA: TGTGCCAGCAAATTGACTAGCGGGAGAACAGATACGCAGTATTTT. Using reference TRBV2 and TRBJ2-3 for the parts outside the CDR3, the full variable domain is EPEVTQTPSHQVTQMGQEVILRCVPISNHLYFYWYRQILGQKVEFLVSFYNNEISEKSEIFDDQFSVERPDGSNFTLKIRSTKLEDSAMYFCASKLTSGRTDTQYFGPGTRLTVL.

This clone was counted once. The gene calls are TRBV7-2 and TRBJ1-5; no clear D. Germline V lookup: CDR1 SGHTA, CDR2 FQGNSA. This CDR3 has 14 residues. V lost 3 bases and J lost 0, with 6 bases in between. The CDR3 coding sequence is TGTGCCAGCAGCTTTACAATTAGCAATCAGCCCCAGCATTTT. Translation: CASSFTISNQPQHF.

This clone was recorded only once. The chain employs TRBV5-1 and TRBJ2-3; TRBD2 matches 16 bases. V lost 4 bases, J lost 7 bases, and 6 bases stayed unmatched. The CDR3 length is 16 residues. Looked up from germline, CDR1 is SGHRS and CDR2 is YFSETQ. Here the CDR3 reads CASSVGTSGRANTQYF. For the CDR3, the DNA is TGCGCCAGCAGCGTCGGGACTAGCGGGAGGGCGAATACGCAGTATTTT.

This clone was counted once. The DNA of the CDR3 is TGCGCCAGCAGCCCTCGGGGCGGTTTGACAGGGAGAGAGGGTACTGAAGCTTTCTTT. Translation gives CASSPRGGLTGREGTEAFF. The genes are TRBV4-1 and TRBJ1-1, with 7 bases fitting TRBD1. Germline CDR1 reads MGHRA; CDR2 reads YSYEKL. The CDR3 is 19 amino acids. Trimming at V came to 4 bases and at J to 5 bases, leaving 22 bases not matched to a gene.

The rearrangement links TRBV7-8 to TRBJ2-2; a weak D match, TRBD2 (6 bases). The germline V gene has CDR1 SGHVS and CDR2 FQNEAQ. CDR3 size: 16 residues. Trimming removed 4 bases from V and 1 base from J, with 13 bases in between. The CDR3 is CASSSPWRENTGELFF. CDR3 in DNA: TGTGCCAGCAGCTCCCCCTGGCGGGAGAACACCGGGGAGCTGTTTTTT.

This chain joins TRBV2 and TRBJ2-1; TRBD2 might be the D (6 bases). The CDR3 spans 14 residues. Trimming pared 3 bases from V and 2 bases from J, leaving 8 bases between. Germline V gene data show CDR1 as SNHLY and CDR2 as FYNNEI. The CDR3 reads CASSEAGPYNEQFF. The CDR3 nucleotides are TGTGCCAGCAGTGAGGCGGGACCCTACAATGAGCAGTTCTTC.

The chain combines TRBV19 with TRBJ1-6, with TRBD1 as a possible D gene (5 bases). The CDR3 contains 16 residues. Germline assignment: CDR1 LNHDA and CDR2 SQIVND (reference sequence). The V and J ends lost 6 bases and 2 bases respectively, with 14 bases between them. CDR3 amino acids: CASRTQDDAYNSPLHF. The CDR3 coding sequence is TGTGCCAGTAGGACACAGGACGATGCCTATAATTCACCCCTCCACTTT.

The rearrangement links TRBV6-1 to TRBJ1-1; no clear D. The V gene's germline CDR1 is MNHNS and CDR2 SASEGT. The V end lost 2 bases, the J end lost 0 bases, and 4 bases lay between the germline ends. The CDR3 spans 13 residues. CDR3 protein: CASSENMNTEAFF. DNA for the CDR3: TGTGCCAGCAGTGAAAACATGAACACTGAAGCTTTCTTT.

This chain uses TRBV19 with TRBJ1-3, with no clear D. The CDR3 length is 13 residues. The germline V and J ends were trimmed by 5 bases and 2 bases, with 7 bases remaining between them. CDR1 is LNHDA, CDR2 SQIVND, per germline (reference sequence). The CDR3 here is CASSERAGNTIYF. The CDR3, as DNA: TGTGCCAGTAGTGAGAGGGCTGGAAACACCATATATTTT.

The rearrangement joins TRBV19 to TRBJ1-6, with D possibly matching TRBD1 (5 bases). The CDR3 covers 16 residues. Germline-derived CDR1 and CDR2 are LNHDA and SQIVND (reference sequence). Between the trimmed V and J ends, which lost 5 bases and 5 bases, there was a span of 16 bases. The CDR3 coding sequence is TGTGCCAGTAGTCCTAGCGCGGGGGTTCATAATTCACCCCTCCACTTT. This translates into CASSPSAGVHNSPLHF.

Only one count was recorded for this clone. The chain employs TRBV15 and TRBJ1-2, with 8 bases identical to TRBD1. The V segment lost 1 base and the J segment 5 bases; nucleotides outside the gene matches: 9. CDR1 and CDR2 (germline): LNHNV, YYDKDF (reference sequence). The CDR3 extends over 16 amino acids. DNA for the CDR3: TGTGCCACCAGCAGAGGATTAGGGACAGGTTTTTATGGCTACACCTTC. Its translation: CATSRGLGTGFYGYTF.

This chain links TRBV5-6 with TRBJ2-2, with no clear D. This CDR3 contains 14 residues. In germline, CDR1 is SGHDT, CDR2 YYEEEE. Trimming removed 4 bases from V and 6 bases from J, with 13 bases in between. The CDR3 loop reads CASSHLSGSGELFF. CDR3 bases: TGTGCCAGCAGCCACCTTTCTGGGTCCGGGGAGCTGTTTTTT.